The 23 T cell receptor beta chains in this list originate from one sample, sequenced in a study of T-cell reconstitution after alpha-beta-depleted transplantation in children. The authors prepared the TCRbeta library with unique molecular identifiers. Each CDR3 protein is one row after TCRdb ran MiXCR on the PCR reads. The table shows hundreds of thousands of distinct CDR3 sequences, with 10% to 15% occurring only once. This specimen consisted of PBMCs, mostly from graft donor cells, obtained 360 days after TCRalphabeta/CD19-depleted stem cell transplant. The receptors come from a male patient younger than 18 who had a stem cell transplant for acute myeloid leukemia, so the T cells may come from the graft donor.

This clonotype has only a few counts. The CDR3 loop reads CASSLLAGVGTDTQYF. CDR3 coding DNA: TGTGCCAGCAGCTTACTGGCAGGGGTAGGCACAGATACGCAGTATTTT. This rearrangement joins TRBV7-2 to TRBJ2-3; D might be TRBD1 (6 bases). CDR1 is SGHTA, CDR2 FQGNSA, per germline. V lost 2 bases, J lost 1 base, and 13 bases lay in between. There are 16 residues in the CDR3.

This clonotype has only a few counts. This sequence joins TRBV6-5 and TRBJ2-6; D may be TRBD2 (6 bases). The CDR3 has 17 amino acids. Germline V gives CDR1 MNHEY, CDR2 SVGAGI. V lost 4 bases to trimming and J lost 0 bases, with 13 bases between them. CDR3 nucleotide sequence: TGTGCCAGCAGTTCTTTCGGGGGTACCTCTGGGGCCAACGTCCTGACTTTC. It is translated as CASSSFGGTSGANVLTF.

There are a few counts of this clonotype. The genes are TRBV27 and TRBJ1-1, with 7 nucleotides matching TRBD1. The germline gives CDR1 MNHEY, CDR2 SMNVEV (reference sequence). V lost 8 bases to trimming and J lost 3 bases; unmatched junction nucleotides: 12. This CDR3 is built from 15 residues. The DNA of the CDR3 is TGTGCCAGCTCGAGAAACAGGGGCCTTTACACTGAAGCTTTCTTT. Encoded protein: CASSRNRGLYTEAFF.

In this sample, this clonotype turned up a few times. This chain links TRBV18 with TRBJ2-7; D possibly corresponds to TRBD2 (6 bases). V was shortened by 2 bases and J by 3 bases, with 11 bases between the two germline ends. There are 14 residues in the CDR3. CDR1 KGHSH and CDR2 LQKENI come from the germline V gene. The CDR3 DNA is TGTGCCAGCTCACCAAGGGGAGGACTCTACGAGCAGTACTTC. This encodes CASSPRGGLYEQYF.

The rearrangement links TRBV29-1 to TRBJ2-3; D possibly corresponds to TRBD2 (6 bases). From germline, CDR1 is SQVTM and CDR2 ANQGSEA. The CDR3 runs to 14 residues. V gave up 5 bases and J gave up 5 bases, with 17 bases separating them. Written as DNA, the CDR3 is TGCAGCGTTACTCCTCGACTAGAGGTAGATACGCAGTATTTT. Amino acids: CSVTPRLEVDTQYF.

This clonotype has at least ten counts. The J gene is TRBJ1-2, the V gene TRBV28; D perhaps matches TRBD1 (6 bases). V gave up 2 bases and J gave up 3 bases, with 7 bases separating them. The CDR3 is 13 amino acids. Germline assignment: CDR1 MDHEN and CDR2 SYDVKM. The CDR3 DNA follows: TGTGCCAGCAGTTTACCAGGGGACTATGGCTACACCTTC. The encoded protein is CASSLPGDYGYTF.

This clonotype was seen repeatedly, ten times or more. The rearrangement uses TRBV20-1 and TRBJ2-5; TRBD2 aligns across 15 bases. This CDR3 region has 17 residues. V was clipped by 6 bases and J by 1 base; unmatched bases: 9. The V gene's germline CDR1 is DFQATT and CDR2 SNEGSKA (reference sequence). CDR3 in amino acids: CSATTGTSGRFQETQYF. The CDR3 DNA sequence: TGCAGTGCGACGACCGGGACTAGCGGGAGGTTCCAAGAGACCCAGTACTTC.

The chain is built from TRBV18 and TRBJ1-5; D ambiguous. CDR1 KGHSH and CDR2 LQKENI come from the germline V gene. The germline V and J ends were trimmed by 1 base and 6 bases, with 10 bases remaining between them. The CDR3 sequence is 14 residues long. CDR3 in amino acids: CASSPQGSGQPQHF. The CDR3 DNA is TGTGCCAGCTCACCACAGGGTAGCGGTCAGCCCCAGCATTTT.

The chain couples TRBV28 to TRBJ2-1, with TRBD2 matching over 10 bases. This CDR3 comprises 15 residues. Germline assignment: CDR1 MDHEN and CDR2 SYDVKM. Trimming at V came to 6 bases and at J to 15 bases, leaving 17 bases not matched to a gene. The CDR3 DNA is TGTGCCAGCAGCTCGACCCTAGCGGGAGTTTTCTTCGGGTTCTTC. Its translation is CASSSTLAGVFFGFF.

This clonotype was counted only a few times. The chain is built from TRBV7-2 and TRBJ2-2, with no clear D. V was shortened by 5 bases and J by 4 bases, with 11 bases between the two germline ends. Looked up from germline, CDR1 is SGHTA and CDR2 is FQGNSA. The CDR3 consists of 14 residues. The DNA for the CDR3 is TGTGCCAGCAGCCCGCCTTATCTCACCGGGGAGCTGTTTTTT. Translating it yields CASSPPYLTGELFF. Full variable domain (missing parts from reference TRBV7-2 and TRBJ2-2): GAGVSQSPSNKVTEKGKDVELRCDPISGHTALYWYRQSLGQGLEFLIYFQGNSAPDKSGLPSDRFSAERTGGSVSTLTIQRTQQEDSAVYLCASSPPYLTGELFFGEGSRLTVL.

In its sample, this clonotype was seen a few times. The genes are TRBV5-1 and TRBJ2-3; TRBD2 is a possible D gene (6 bases). Per the germline V gene, CDR1 is SGHRS and CDR2 is YFSETQ. V was trimmed by 2 bases and J by 7 bases, leaving 23 bases between them. This CDR3 has 17 amino acids. The CDR3 sequence is CASSLSRGTPHSYTQYF. CDR3 bases: TGCGCCAGCAGCTTAAGTAGAGGGACTCCACATAGCTATACGCAGTATTTT.

This clonotype has at least ten counts. V usage is TRBV27 and J usage is TRBJ2-7; TRBD1 agrees at 7 bases. With 5 bases clipped from V and 0 bases from J, the junction kept 7 bases outside the gene matches. The CDR3 runs to 15 residues. Germline assignment: CDR1 MNHEY and CDR2 SMNVEV (reference sequence). CDR3 region: CASSPWTGSSYEQYF. As DNA, the CDR3 is TGTGCCAGCAGTCCCTGGACAGGAAGCTCCTACGAGCAGTACTTC.

The V call is TRBV20-1, the J call TRBJ1-1; a possible D gene is TRBD1 (5 bases). This CDR3 region has 13 residues. CDR1 and CDR2 from the germline V gene are DFQATT and SNEGSKA (reference sequence). Trimming shortened V by 4 bases and J by 3 bases, and 12 bases separated the two germline ends. CDR3 nucleotide sequence: TGCAGTGCTAAGGGGCCCGGGGACACTGAAGCTTTCTTT. Protein product: CSAKGPGDTEAFF.

This clonotype was counted ten times or more. The V call is TRBV20-1, the J call TRBJ2-2; TRBD2 matches 8 bases. CDR3 length: 17 amino acids. The germline CDR1 and CDR2 sequences are DFQATT and SNEGSKA (reference sequence). Trimming cost V 5 bases and J 0 bases; bases outside gene matches: 11. The CDR3 here is CSARRERGRSNTGELFF. CDR3 bases: TGCAGTGCTCGGAGGGAGCGCGGGAGGTCGAACACCGGGGAGCTGTTTTTT.

This clonotype was recorded at least ten times. The CDR3 DNA sequence: TGTGCCAGCAGCCCGACTAGCGGGCTGAACACCGGGGAGCTGTTTTTT. This translates into CASSPTSGLNTGELFF. The chain couples TRBV7-3 to TRBJ2-2; 10 bases agree with TRBD2. Trimming cost V 5 bases and J 1 base; bases outside gene matches: 4. The CDR3 loop spans 16 amino acids. Germline CDR1 SGHTA, CDR2 FQGTGA. The full variable domain, completed using reference TRBV7-3 and TRBJ2-2, is GAGVSQTPSNKVTEKGKYVELRCDPISGHTALYWYRQSLGQGPEFLIYFQGTGAADDSGLPNDRFFAVRPEGSVSTLKIQRTERGDSAVYLCASSPTSGLNTGELFFGEGSRLTVL.

This sequence joins TRBV20-1 and TRBJ2-5; 10 bases agree with TRBD2. Looked up from germline, CDR1 is DFQATT and CDR2 is SNEGSKA (reference sequence). J gave up 5 bases and V 4 bases, and 7 bases lay outside the gene matches. The CDR3 is 14 residues long. This CDR3 reads CSAIPLAGAETQYF. The CDR3 DNA follows: TGCAGTGCTATCCCCCTAGCGGGAGCGGAGACCCAGTACTTC.

The CDR3 is CASRPVATLAQYF. As DNA, the CDR3 is TGTGCCAGCAGACCAGTAGCTACCCTGGCCCAGTACTTC. This chain links TRBV11-1 with TRBJ2-5; D unresolved. The V gene lost 6 bases and the J gene lost 9 bases, with 17 bases spanning the gap. Germline V lookup: CDR1 SGHAT, CDR2 FQDESV (reference sequence). There are 13 residues in the CDR3.

This clonotype has only a few counts. The rearrangement links TRBV4-3 to TRBJ2-7; TRBD2 agrees at 10 bases. CDR3 length: 16 amino acids. Trimming at V came to 1 base and at J to 0 bases, leaving 3 bases not matched to a gene. CDR1 and CDR2 (germline): LGHNA, YSLEER. The CDR3 bases are TGCGCCAGCAGCCAAGGACTAGCGGGCCTCTCCTACGAGCAGTACTTC. Translating gives CASSQGLAGLSYEQYF.

The chain joins TRBV7-6 to TRBJ2-1, with D perhaps TRBD1 (5 bases). Germline-derived CDR1 and CDR2 are SGHVS and FNYEAQ. This CDR3 has 20 amino acids. The V end lost 1 base, the J end lost 1 base, and 23 bases lay between the germline ends. CDR3 sequence: CASSLVSQGIFSRSYNEQFF. CDR3 coding DNA: TGTGCCAGCAGCTTAGTTTCCCAGGGTATATTTTCGAGATCCTACAATGAGCAGTTCTTC.

This rearrangement joins TRBV7-8 to TRBJ2-3; D is unresolved. Germline V gives CDR1 SGHVS, CDR2 FQNEAQ. Trimming removed 6 bases from V and 2 bases from J, with 9 bases in between. This CDR3 region has 13 residues. The CDR3 nucleotides are TGTGCCAGCAGTTGGCAGAACACAGATACGCAGTATTTT. This codes for CASSWQNTDTQYF.

In its sample, this clonotype was seen a few times. The rearrangement joins TRBV12-3 or TRBV12-4 to TRBJ1-2; D gene ambiguous. The CDR3 is made up of 11 amino acids. Trimming removed 5 bases from V and 8 bases from J, with 9 bases in between. The CDR3 region is CASSQARGYTF. As DNA, the CDR3 is TGTGCCAGCAGTCAGGCAAGGGGCTACACCTTC.

The CDR3 spells CASTADGTAPPHNSPLHF. CDR3 in DNA: TGTGCCAGCACTGCCGACGGGACAGCCCCACCTCATAATTCACCCCTCCACTTT. The V gene is TRBV6-1, the J gene TRBJ1-6, with 7 bases matching TRBD1. CDR3 size: 18 residues. Germline assignment: CDR1 MNHNS and CDR2 SASEGT. The ends lost 7 bases at V and 5 bases at J; junction bases unmatched: 17.

This clonotype was counted ten times or more. The V gene is TRBV4-3, the J gene TRBJ2-1, with D unresolved. This CDR3 spans 13 amino acids. Per the germline V gene, CDR1 is LGHNA and CDR2 is YSLEER. The V gene lost 1 base and the J gene lost 5 bases, with 6 bases spanning the gap. The CDR3 loop reads CASSQGEDNEQFF. The CDR3 DNA sequence: TGCGCCAGCAGCCAAGGAGAGGACAATGAGCAGTTCTTC.